The entry below describes one T cell receptor beta chain. Its specificity is unknown. Both 60 Vbeta primers and 13 Jbeta primers went into the PCR. How the authors handled the data: Later reanalysis found around 74 million unique TCR beta chains, roughly 9.9 million of them shared. Clones were sequenced by immunoSEQ multiplex PCR, and TCRdb holds only the in-frame ones, with some missing. V and J calls plus clone size are reproduced from that table; the DNA served to infer D and trimming. The repertoire holds roughly 97,000 clones, with about 81% as singletons. Germline trimming cut 10 bases from V and 7 bases from J; bases unmatched to any gene: 14. This CDR3 comprises 15 residues. Germline V gives CDR1 SNHLY, CDR2 FYNNEI. Donors consisted of healthy bone marrow donors. This entry is derived from a study of cytomegalovirus exposure and HLA in healthy donors. The study's findings and limits: Associated with HLA alleles at 0.05 false discovery rate in a later analysis were over 15,000 TCR beta sequences.

The material sequenced was PBMCs. This receptor was taken from a man between 35 and 55 years old in good health and CMV-seropositive. This rearrangement joins TRBV2 to TRBJ2-1; 9 bases fit TRBD2. As DNA, the CDR3 is TGTGCCACCCACCCCGGGACTAGCCTTAAAAATGAGCAGTTCTTC. Amino acids: CATHPGTSLKNEQFF.